The T cell receptor (beta chain) under discussion was sequenced for a study of cytomegalovirus exposure and HLA in healthy donors. Study-wide results and limits: Donors were assumed by presence/absence analyses to have roughly uniform sequencing depth.

Vbeta (60) and Jbeta (13) primers were used in the PCR. Measured with immunoSEQ multiplex PCR; TCRdb has only the in-frame clones, and not every one. The data contain a few hundred thousand clones, approximately 82% of them singletons. As for this clone: Antigen: not known.

Sequenced: PBMCs. The TCR comes from a woman aged 55-69 years in good health and CMV-seropositive.

The CDR3 DNA is TGTGCCAGCAGCCCAAGGGGAGGGAGCGACGCTGAAGCTTTCTTT. Protein: CASSPRGGSDAEAFF. The chain is built from TRBV9 and TRBJ1-1; a possible D gene is TRBD1 (5 bases). V was cut by 4 bases and J by 6 bases, with 19 bases left in between. CDR3 length: 15 amino acids. CDR1 is SGDLS and CDR2 is YYNGEE in the germline V gene.